These T cell receptor beta chains were read from a single sample in a study of Graves' ophthalmopathy and Graves' hyperthyroidism. Each CDR3 protein is one row after TCRdb ran MiXCR on the multiplex PCR reads. Among 580,000 or so distinct CDR3 sequences listed, less than 45% were seen once. Material: peripheral blood or thyroid tissue (not recorded which). These receptors were obtained from an adult man with Graves' hyperthyroidism. The CDR3 runs from the conserved cysteine through the conserved F or W. Fields, in order: V gene, clone size, D gene, J gene, CDR3 protein, CDR3 DNA. A D gene is named only where the DNA matches it firmly. Rows may omit the clone size; those that give it use once, few, many or a size class.

TRBV12-3/TRBV12-4	many	TRBD2	TRBJ2-5	CASSLGASGAPQETQYF	TGTGCCAGCAGTTTGGGGGCTAGCGGGGCCCCCCAAGAGACCCAGTACTTC
TRBV7-3	.	TRBD1	TRBJ2-1	CASSLGQVSYNEQFF	TGTGCCAGCAGCTTGGGACAGGTGTCCTACAATGAGCAGTTCTTC
TRBV6-5	.	.	TRBJ1-2	CASRGDMNGYTF	TGTGCCAGCAGGGGGGACATGAATGGCTACACCTTC
TRBV27	.	TRBD2	TRBJ2-7	CASSLVSGGHEQYF	TGTGCCAGCAGTTTAGTTAGCGGGGGCCACGAGCAGTACTTC
TRBV10-3	.	TRBD1	TRBJ2-2	CAISEGTVYSGNTGELFF	TGTGCCATCAGTGAGGGGACAGTGTACTCTGGAAACACCGGGGAGCTGTTTTTT
TRBV24-1	many	.	TRBJ1-2	CATSDDGRDYDYTF	TGTGCCACCAGTGATGACGGCAGGGACTATGACTACACCTTC
TRBV9	.	TRBD2	TRBJ2-1	CASSASGRSYNEQFF	TGTGCCAGCAGCGCAAGCGGGAGGTCCTACAATGAGCAGTTCTTC
TRBV28	.	.	TRBJ1-5	CASSLRPNLPGGSNQPQHF	TGTGCCAGCAGTTTACGTCCGAACCTCCCGGGGGGTAGCAATCAGCCCCAGCATTTT
TRBV4-2	many	.	TRBJ1-2	CASSLRNSNYGYTF	TGTGCCAGCAGCCTCAGAAATTCTAACTATGGCTACACCTTC
TRBV20-1	.	.	TRBJ2-1	CSASRGYYNEQFF	TGCAGTGCTAGTCGAGGGTACTACAATGAGCAGTTCTTC
TRBV9	.	TRBD1	TRBJ2-7	CASSETGQGYYEQYF	TGTGCCAGCAGCGAAACCGGACAGGGGTACTACGAGCAGTACTTC
TRBV7-9	few	TRBD1	TRBJ1-6	CASSAADRGQTNSPLHF	TGTGCCAGCAGCGCCGCCGACAGGGGGCAAACTAATTCACCCCTCCACTTT
TRBV29-1	many	.	TRBJ2-5	CSVRGVGAGETQYF	TGCAGCGTTAGGGGGGTTGGCGCTGGGGAGACCCAGTACTTC
TRBV29-1	.	.	TRBJ1-1	CSVDTEASF	TGCAGCGTTGACACTGAAGCTTCCTTT
TRBV10-3	.	.	TRBJ2-7	CAISEGQAYEQYF	TGTGCCATCAGTGAGGGGCAGGCCTACGAGCAGTACTTC
TRBV12-3/TRBV12-4	many	.	TRBJ1-3	CASNLGQGRNTIYF	TGTGCCAGCAACCTGGGGCAGGGGCGAAACACCATATATTTT
TRBV10-3	.	.	TRBJ2-7	CASSYSIFEGLSYEQYF	TGTGCCAGCAGTTACTCGATTTTTGAGGGCCTATCCTACGAGCAGTACTTC
TRBV7-8	few	.	TRBJ1-5	CASSPTHSNQPQHF	TGTGCCAGCAGCCCGACTCATAGCAATCAGCCCCAGCATTTT
TRBV5-8	many	.	TRBJ2-7	CASSLDASSLYEQYF	TGTGCCAGCAGCTTGGATGCTAGCAGCTTATACGAGCAGTACTTC
TRBV7-8	many	.	TRBJ2-5	CASSPSGLAETQYF	TGTGCCAGCAGCCCATCGGGCCTTGCCGAGACCCAGTACTTC
TRBV19	many	TRBD1	TRBJ1-1	CASSDLPGQGVNEAFF	TGTGCCAGTAGTGACTTACCTGGACAGGGGGTCAATGAAGCTTTCTTT
TRBV5-1	many	.	TRBJ1-2	CASSLADHLNYGYTF	TGCGCCAGCAGCTTGGCCGACCACCTGAACTATGGCTACACCTTC
TRBV29-1	.	.	TRBJ2-5	CSVEGRKETQYF	TGCAGTGTGGAAGGCCGTAAAGAGACCCAGTACTTC
TRBV5-1	many	TRBD1	TRBJ1-2	CASSAGTGRLYGYTF	TGCGCCAGCAGCGCCGGGACAGGGAGATTATATGGCTACACCTTC
TRBV29-1	.	.	TRBJ1-2	CSAQNTYYGYTF	TGCAGCGCTCAGAACACGTACTATGGCTACACCTTC
TRBV7-6	.	TRBD1	TRBJ2-2	CASTPDKDRAGNTGELFF	TGTGCCAGCACGCCGGATAAAGACAGGGCTGGAAACACCGGGGAGCTGTTTTTT